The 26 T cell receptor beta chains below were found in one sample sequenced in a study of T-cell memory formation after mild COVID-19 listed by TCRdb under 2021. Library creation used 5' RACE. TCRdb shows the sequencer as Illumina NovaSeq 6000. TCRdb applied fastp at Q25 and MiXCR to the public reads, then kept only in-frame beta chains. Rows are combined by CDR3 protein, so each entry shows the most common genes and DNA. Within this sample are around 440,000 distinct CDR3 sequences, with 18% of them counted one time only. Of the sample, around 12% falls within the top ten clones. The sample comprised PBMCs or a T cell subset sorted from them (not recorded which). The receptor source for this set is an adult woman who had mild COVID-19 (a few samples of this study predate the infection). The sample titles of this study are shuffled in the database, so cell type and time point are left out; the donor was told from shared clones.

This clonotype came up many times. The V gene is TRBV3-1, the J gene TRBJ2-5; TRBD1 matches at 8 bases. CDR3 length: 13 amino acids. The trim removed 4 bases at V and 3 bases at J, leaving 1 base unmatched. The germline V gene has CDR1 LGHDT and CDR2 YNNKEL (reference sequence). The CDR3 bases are TGTGCCAGCAGCCTACAGGGGGAAGAGACCCAGTACTTC. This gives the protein CASSLQGEETQYF.

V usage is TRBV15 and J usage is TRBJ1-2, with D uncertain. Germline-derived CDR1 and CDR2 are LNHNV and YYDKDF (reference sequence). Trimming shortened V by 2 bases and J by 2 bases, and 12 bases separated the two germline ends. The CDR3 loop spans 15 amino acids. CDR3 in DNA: TGTGCCACCAGCAGACCTTCCGGACGGAACTATGGCTACACCTTC. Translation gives CATSRPSGRNYGYTF.

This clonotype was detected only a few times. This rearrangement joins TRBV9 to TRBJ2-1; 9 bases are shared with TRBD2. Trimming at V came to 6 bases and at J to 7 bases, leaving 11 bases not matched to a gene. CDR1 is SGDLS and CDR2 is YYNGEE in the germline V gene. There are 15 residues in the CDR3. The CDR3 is CASTSGASTKNEQFF. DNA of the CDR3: TGTGCCAGCACTAGCGGGGCCAGTACCAAAAATGAGCAGTTCTTC.

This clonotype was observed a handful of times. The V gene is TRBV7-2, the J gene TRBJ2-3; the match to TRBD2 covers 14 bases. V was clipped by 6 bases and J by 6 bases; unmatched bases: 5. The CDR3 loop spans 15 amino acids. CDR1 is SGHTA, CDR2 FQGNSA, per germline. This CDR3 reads CASRTSGGAFDTQYF. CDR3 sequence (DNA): TGTGCCAGCAGGACTAGCGGGGGGGCCTTTGATACGCAGTATTTT.

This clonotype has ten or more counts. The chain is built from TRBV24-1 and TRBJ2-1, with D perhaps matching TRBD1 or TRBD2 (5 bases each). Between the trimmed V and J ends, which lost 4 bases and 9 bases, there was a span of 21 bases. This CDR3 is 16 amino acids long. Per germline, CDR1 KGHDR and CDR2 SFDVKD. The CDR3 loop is CATSEARGARDSEQFF. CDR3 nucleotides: TGTGCCACCAGTGAGGCAAGAGGGGCTCGTGATAGTGAGCAGTTCTTC.

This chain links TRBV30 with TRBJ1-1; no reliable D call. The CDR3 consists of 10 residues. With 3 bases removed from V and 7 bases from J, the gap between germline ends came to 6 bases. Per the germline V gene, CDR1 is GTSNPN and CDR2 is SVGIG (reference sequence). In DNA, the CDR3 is TGTGCCTGGAGAGGCCATGAAGCTTTCTTT. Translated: CAWRGHEAFF.

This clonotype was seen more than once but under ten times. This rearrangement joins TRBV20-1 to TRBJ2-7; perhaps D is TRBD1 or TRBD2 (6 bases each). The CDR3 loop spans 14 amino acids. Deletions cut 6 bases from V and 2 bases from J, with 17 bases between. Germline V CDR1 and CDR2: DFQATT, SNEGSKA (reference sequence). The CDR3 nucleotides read TGCAGTGCCCGAAGGGGGGCAGGACCCTACGAGCAGTACTTC. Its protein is CSARRGAGPYEQYF.

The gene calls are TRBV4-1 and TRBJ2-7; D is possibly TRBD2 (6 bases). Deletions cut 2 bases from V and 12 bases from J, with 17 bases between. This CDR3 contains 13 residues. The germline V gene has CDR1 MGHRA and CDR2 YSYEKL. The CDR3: CASSQTEGGLGYF. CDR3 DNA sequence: TGCGCCAGCAGCCAAACAGAAGGAGGGTTAGGGTACTTC.

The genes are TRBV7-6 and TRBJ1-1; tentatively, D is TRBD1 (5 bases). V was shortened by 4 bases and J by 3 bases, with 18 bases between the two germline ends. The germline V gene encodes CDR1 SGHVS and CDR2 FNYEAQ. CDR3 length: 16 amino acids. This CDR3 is CASSSLGEGDDTEAFF. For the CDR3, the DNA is TGTGCCAGCAGCTCGCTGGGGGAAGGGGATGACACTGAAGCTTTCTTT.

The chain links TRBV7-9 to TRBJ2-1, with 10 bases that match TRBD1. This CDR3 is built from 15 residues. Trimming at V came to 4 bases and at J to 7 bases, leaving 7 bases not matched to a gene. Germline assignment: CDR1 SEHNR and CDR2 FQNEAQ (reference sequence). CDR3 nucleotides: TGTGCCAGCAGCTCTCCGGGACAGGGGATTAATGAGCAGTTCTTC. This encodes CASSSPGQGINEQFF.

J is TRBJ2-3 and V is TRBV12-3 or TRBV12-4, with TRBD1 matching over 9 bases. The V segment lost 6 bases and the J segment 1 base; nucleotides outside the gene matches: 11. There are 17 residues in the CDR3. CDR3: CASSPGQGGFGTDTQYF. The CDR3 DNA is TGTGCCAGCAGCCCGGGACAGGGAGGATTCGGCACAGATACGCAGTATTTT.

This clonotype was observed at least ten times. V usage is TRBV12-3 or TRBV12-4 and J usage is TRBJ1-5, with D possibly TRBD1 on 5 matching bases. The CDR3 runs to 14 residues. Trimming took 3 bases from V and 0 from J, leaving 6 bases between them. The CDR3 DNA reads TGTGCCAGCAGTTTGGGGCTTAGCAATCAGCCCCAGCATTTT. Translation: CASSLGLSNQPQHF.

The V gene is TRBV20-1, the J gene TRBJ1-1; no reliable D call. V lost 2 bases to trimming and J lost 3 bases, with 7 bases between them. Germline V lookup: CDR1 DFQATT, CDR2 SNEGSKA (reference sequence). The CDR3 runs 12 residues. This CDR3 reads CSARSGDTEAFF. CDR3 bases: TGCAGTGCTAGAAGTGGGGACACTGAAGCTTTCTTT.

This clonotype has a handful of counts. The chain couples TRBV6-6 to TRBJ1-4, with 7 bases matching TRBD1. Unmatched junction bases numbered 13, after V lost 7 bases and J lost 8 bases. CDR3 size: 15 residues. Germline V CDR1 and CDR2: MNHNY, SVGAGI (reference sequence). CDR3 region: CASTPRKGAREKLFF. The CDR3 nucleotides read TGTGCCAGCACCCCCAGGAAGGGGGCAAGGGAAAAACTGTTTTTT.

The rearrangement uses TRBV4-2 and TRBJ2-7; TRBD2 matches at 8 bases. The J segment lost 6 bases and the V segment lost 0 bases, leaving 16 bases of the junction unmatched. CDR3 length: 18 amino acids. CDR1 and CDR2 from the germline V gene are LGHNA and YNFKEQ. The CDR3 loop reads CASSQDGGVRYGGSEQYF. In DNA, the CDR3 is TGTGCCAGCAGCCAAGACGGGGGGGTTCGTTACGGAGGGAGCGAGCAGTACTTC.

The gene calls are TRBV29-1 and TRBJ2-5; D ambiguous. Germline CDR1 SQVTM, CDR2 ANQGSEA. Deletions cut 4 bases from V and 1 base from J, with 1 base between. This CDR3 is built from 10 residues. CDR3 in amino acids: CSVAQETQYF. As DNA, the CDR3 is TGCAGCGTTGCCCAAGAGACCCAGTACTTC.

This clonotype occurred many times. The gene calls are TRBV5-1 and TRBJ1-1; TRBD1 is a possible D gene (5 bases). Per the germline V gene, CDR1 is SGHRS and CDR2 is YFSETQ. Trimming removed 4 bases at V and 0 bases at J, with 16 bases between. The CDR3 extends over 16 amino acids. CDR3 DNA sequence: TGCGCCAGCAGCCTCCAGGGTAGGAGCATGAACACTGAAGCTTTCTTT. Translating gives CASSLQGRSMNTEAFF.

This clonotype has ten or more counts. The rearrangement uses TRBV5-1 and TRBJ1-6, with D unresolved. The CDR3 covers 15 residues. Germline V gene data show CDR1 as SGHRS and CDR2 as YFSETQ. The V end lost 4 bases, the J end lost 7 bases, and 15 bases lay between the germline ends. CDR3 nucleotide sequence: TGCGCCAGCAGCCTCATGGCGGGCGGAAATTCACCCCTCCACTTT. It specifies CASSLMAGGNSPLHF.

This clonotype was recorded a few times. This chain's CDR3 is CATSVPTGLDGYTF. The CDR3 nucleotides read TGTGCCACCAGTGTCCCAACAGGGTTGGACGGCTACACCTTC. The J gene is TRBJ1-2, the V gene TRBV24-1; TRBD1 might be the D (6 bases). V dropped 5 bases and J dropped 8 bases, with 17 bases sitting between them. The germline gives CDR1 KGHDR, CDR2 SFDVKD. This CDR3 spans 14 amino acids.

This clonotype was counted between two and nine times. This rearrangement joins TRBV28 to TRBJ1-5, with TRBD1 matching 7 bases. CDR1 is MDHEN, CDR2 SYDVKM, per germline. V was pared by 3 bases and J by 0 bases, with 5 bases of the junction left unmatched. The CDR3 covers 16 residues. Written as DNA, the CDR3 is TGTGCCAGCAGTTTCCTGACAGGGTTTAGCAATCAGCCCCAGCATTTT. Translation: CASSFLTGFSNQPQHF.

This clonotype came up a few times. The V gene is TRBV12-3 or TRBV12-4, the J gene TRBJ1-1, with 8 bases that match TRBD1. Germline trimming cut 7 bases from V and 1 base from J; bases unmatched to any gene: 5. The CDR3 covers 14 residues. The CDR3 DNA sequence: TGTGCCAGCACCGCGGGACAGGAGAACACTGAAGCTTTCTTT. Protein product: CASTAGQENTEAFF.

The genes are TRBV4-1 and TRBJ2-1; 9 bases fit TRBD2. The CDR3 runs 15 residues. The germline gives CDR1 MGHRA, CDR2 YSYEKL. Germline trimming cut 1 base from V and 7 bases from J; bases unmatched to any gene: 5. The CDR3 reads CASSQGAGGQNEQFF. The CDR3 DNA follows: TGCGCCAGCAGCCAAGGCGCGGGGGGGCAGAATGAGCAGTTCTTC.

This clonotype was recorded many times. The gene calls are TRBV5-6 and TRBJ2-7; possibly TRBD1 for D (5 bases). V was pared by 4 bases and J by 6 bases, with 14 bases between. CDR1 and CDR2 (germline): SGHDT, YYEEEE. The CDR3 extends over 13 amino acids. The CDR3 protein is CASSLNQGSEQYF. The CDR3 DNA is TGTGCCAGCAGCCTAAACCAGGGTTCCGAGCAGTACTTC.

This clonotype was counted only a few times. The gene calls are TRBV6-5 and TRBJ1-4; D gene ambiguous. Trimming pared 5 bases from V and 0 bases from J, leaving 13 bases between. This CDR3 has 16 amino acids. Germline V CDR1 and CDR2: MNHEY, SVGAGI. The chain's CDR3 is CASSASPVATNEKLFF. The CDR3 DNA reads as TGTGCCAGCAGTGCATCCCCGGTTGCAACTAATGAAAAACTGTTTTTT.

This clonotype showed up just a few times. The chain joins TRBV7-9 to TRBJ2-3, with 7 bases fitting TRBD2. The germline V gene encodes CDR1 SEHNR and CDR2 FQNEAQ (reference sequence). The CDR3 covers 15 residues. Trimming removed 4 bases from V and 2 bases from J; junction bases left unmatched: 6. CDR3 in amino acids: CASSSGGTITDTQYF. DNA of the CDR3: TGTGCCAGCAGCTCGGGGGGTACTATCACAGATACGCAGTATTTT.

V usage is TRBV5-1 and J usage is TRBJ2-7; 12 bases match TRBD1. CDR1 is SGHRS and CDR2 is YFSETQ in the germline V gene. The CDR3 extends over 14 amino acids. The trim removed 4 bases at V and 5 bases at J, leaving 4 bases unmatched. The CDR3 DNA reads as TGCGCCAGCAGCCGGGGACAGGGGGCCAACGAGCAGTACTTC. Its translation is CASSRGQGANEQYF.